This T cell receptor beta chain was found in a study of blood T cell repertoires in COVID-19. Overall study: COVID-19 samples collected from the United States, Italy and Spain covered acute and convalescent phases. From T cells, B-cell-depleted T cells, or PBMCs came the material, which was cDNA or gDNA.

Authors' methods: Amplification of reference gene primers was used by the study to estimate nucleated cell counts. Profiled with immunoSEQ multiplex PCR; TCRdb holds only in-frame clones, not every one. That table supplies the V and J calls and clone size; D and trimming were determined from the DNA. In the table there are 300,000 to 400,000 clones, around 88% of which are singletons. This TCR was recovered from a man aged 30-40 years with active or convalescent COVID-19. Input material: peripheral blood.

The CDR3 is CASSPTRGLTDTQYF. CDR3 nucleotides: TGTGCCAGCAGCCCGACAAGGGGCCTCACAGATACGCAGTATTTT. This sequence joins TRBV7-9 and TRBJ2-3; tentative D call: TRBD1 (5 bases). Germline CDR1 is SEHNR and CDR2 is FQNEAQ (reference sequence). The CDR3 spans 15 residues. Trimming stripped 5 bases from V and 2 bases from J, with 14 bases between. The whole variable domain, remainder taken from reference TRBV7-9 and TRBJ2-3, is DTGVSQNPRHKITKRGQNVTFRCDPISEHNRLYWYRQTLGQGPEFLTYFQNEAQLEKSRLLSDRFSAERPKGSFSTLEIQRTEQGDSAMYLCASSPTRGLTDTQYFGPGTRLTVL.